Listed below are T cell receptor beta chains from one sample, sequenced in a study of blood T cells in healthy people across ages. TCRdb re-derived calls from the 5' RACE reads in MiXCR, one entry per CDR3 protein. Of 1.5 million to 2 million distinct CDR3 sequences in the sample, about 35% were seen once. Source material: blood. Receptors originate from a woman in her thirties in good health. Both conserved end residues are part of each CDR3. D genes are given only for firm matches. Expanded clones are given a class, and other clones once, few, many or no size at all.

>TRBJ1-5|NA|TRBV12-3/TRBV12-4|NA
TGTGCCAGCAGAAAGCGACAGGAGAATCAGCCCCAGCATTTT
CASRKRQENQPQHF
>TRBJ2-3|NA|TRBV12-5|TRBD2
TGTGCTAGTGGGAGGACTAGCGGGGGGGCCGCAGATACGCAGTATTTT
CASGRTSGGAADTQYF
>TRBJ1-2|few|TRBV30|TRBD1
TGTGCCTGGAGTGGAAACAGGGGGCTCGGCTACACCTTC
CAWSGNRGLGYTF
>TRBJ1-1|NA|TRBV4-1|NA
TGCGCCAGCAGCCAGGGTTCAGCTACGAACACTGAAGCTTTCTTT
CASSQGSATNTEAFF
>TRBJ2-7|NA|TRBV3-1|NA
TGTGCCAGCAGCCAAGATTTTGGACAGTTCCTCTACGAGCAGTACTTC
CASSQDFGQFLYEQYF
>TRBJ2-1|NA|TRBV7-9|NA
TGTGCCAGCAGCACACAGGGTTTAGCCTACAATGAGCAGTTCTTC
CASSTQGLAYNEQFF
>TRBJ2-3|NA|TRBV6-6|TRBD2
TGTGCCAGCAGTTCACTAGCGGGGGGGCAATCAGATACGCAGTATTTT
CASSSLAGGQSDTQYF
>TRBJ2-1|NA|TRBV4-1|NA
TGCGCCAGCAGCCTCGAAGGTGGGTTTACCCGATACAATGAGCAGTTCTTC
CASSLEGGFTRYNEQFF
>TRBJ1-4|NA|TRBV3-1|TRBD1
TGTGCCAGCAGCCGAGGGACAGTGGGTGAAAAACTGTTTTTT
CASSRGTVGEKLFF
>TRBJ2-1|once|TRBV5-1|NA
TGCGCCAGCAGCTTTGTCCACAATGAGCAGTTCTTC
CASSFVHNEQFF
>TRBJ2-1|few|TRBV4-1|NA
TGCGCCAGCAGCATCAAGATCTACAATGAGCAGTTCTTC
CASSIKIYNEQFF
>TRBJ2-7|many|TRBV29-1|TRBD1
TGCAGCGCAGGGACAGCCCCGACCTACGAGCAGTACTTC
CSAGTAPTYEQYF
>TRBJ2-6|few|TRBV27|TRBD1
TGTGCCAGCAGTTGGGACAGAACAAGACCCTTTAGCTCTGGGGCCAACGTCCTGACTTTC
CASSWDRTRPFSSGANVLTF
>TRBJ2-3|NA|TRBV9|TRBD2
TGTGCCAGCAGCAAGACTAGCGGGATCGGCACAGATACGCAGTATTTT
CASSKTSGIGTDTQYF
>TRBJ2-1|few|TRBV20-1|TRBD2
TGCAGTGCGCTGGGACTAGCGGACAATGAGCAGTTCTTC
CSALGLADNEQFF
>TRBJ1-2|NA|TRBV20-1|NA
TGCAGTGCTATACAGGAGCCTCTTGCCTATGGCTACACCTTC
CSAIQEPLAYGYTF